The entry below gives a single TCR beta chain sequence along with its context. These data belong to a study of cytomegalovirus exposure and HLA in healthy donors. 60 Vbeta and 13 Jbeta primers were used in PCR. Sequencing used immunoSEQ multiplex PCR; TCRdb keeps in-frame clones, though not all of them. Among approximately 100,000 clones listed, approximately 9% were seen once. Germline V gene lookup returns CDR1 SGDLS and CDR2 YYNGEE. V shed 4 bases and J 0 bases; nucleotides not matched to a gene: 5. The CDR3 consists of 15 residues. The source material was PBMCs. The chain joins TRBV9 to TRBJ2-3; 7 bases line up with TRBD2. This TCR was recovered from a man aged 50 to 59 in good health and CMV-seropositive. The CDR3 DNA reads TGTGCCAGCAGCCCCCTAGCGGCGAGCACAGATACGCAGTATTTT. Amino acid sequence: CASSPLAASTDTQYF.